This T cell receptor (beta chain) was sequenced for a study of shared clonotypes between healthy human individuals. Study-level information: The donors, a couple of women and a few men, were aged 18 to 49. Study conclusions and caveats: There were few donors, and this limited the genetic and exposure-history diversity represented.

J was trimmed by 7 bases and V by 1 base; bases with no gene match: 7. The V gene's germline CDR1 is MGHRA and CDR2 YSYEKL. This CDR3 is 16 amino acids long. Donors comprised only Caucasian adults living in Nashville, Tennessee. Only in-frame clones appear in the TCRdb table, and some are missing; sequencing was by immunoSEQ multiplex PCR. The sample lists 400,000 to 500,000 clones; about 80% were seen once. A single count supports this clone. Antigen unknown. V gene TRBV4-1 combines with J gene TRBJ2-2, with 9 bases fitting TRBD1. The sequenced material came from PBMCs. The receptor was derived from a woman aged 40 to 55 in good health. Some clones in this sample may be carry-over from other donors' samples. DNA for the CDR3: TGCGCCAGCAGCCAAGGCGACAGGGGGTTTATCGGGGAGCTGTTTTTT. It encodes CASSQGDRGFIGELFF.